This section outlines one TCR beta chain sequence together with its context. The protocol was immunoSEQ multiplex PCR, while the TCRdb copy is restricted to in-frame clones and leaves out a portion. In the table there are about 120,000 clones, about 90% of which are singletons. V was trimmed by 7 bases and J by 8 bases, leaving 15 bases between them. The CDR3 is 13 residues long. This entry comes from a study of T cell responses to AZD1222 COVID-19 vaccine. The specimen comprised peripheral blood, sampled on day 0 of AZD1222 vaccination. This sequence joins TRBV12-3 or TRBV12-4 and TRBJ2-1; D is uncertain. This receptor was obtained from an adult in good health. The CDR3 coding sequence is TGTGCCAGCACATTAGGGCCATGGGATGAGCAGTTCTTC. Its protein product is CASTLGPWDEQFF.